This T cell receptor (beta chain) comes out of a study of beta chain features in type 1 diabetes. Background on the study: Across every sample, approximately 110,000,000 sorted cells were examined in total.

Every bit of the isolated RNA underwent reverse transcription, so sequencing read expressed TCRB transcripts. Regulatory, naive and central memory T cell samples averaged approximately 3.4 million reads. The protocol was immunoSEQ multiplex PCR, while the TCRdb copy is restricted to in-frame clones and leaves out a portion. Of some 240,000 clones listed, 16% were seen once; the top ten hold 0.08% to 0.095%. Germline loops: CDR1 LNHNV, CDR2 YYDKDF (reference sequence). Trimming shortened V by 3 bases and J by 5 bases, and 5 bases separated the two germline ends. The CDR3 extends over 12 amino acids. Study observations and caveats: All four CD4+ subsets of Type 1 diabetes patients contained TCRB CDR3s that were moderately but significantly shorter. There was a possibility that cDNA sequencing over-represented cells with high TCR expression.

In the case of this clone: Its antigen is unidentified.

Stem cell-like memory, regulatory, central memory and naive CD4+ cells were sorted via CD45RO/CCR7/CD25/CD127/CD95/CD27. The source material was naive CD4+ T cells from blood. The rearrangement joins TRBV15 to TRBJ2-1; D not resolved. The sequence came from a man aged 30 to 39 with type 1 diabetes. DNA of the CDR3: TGTGCCACCAGCAGGAAGGACAATGAGCAGTTCTTC. This encodes CATSRKDNEQFF.